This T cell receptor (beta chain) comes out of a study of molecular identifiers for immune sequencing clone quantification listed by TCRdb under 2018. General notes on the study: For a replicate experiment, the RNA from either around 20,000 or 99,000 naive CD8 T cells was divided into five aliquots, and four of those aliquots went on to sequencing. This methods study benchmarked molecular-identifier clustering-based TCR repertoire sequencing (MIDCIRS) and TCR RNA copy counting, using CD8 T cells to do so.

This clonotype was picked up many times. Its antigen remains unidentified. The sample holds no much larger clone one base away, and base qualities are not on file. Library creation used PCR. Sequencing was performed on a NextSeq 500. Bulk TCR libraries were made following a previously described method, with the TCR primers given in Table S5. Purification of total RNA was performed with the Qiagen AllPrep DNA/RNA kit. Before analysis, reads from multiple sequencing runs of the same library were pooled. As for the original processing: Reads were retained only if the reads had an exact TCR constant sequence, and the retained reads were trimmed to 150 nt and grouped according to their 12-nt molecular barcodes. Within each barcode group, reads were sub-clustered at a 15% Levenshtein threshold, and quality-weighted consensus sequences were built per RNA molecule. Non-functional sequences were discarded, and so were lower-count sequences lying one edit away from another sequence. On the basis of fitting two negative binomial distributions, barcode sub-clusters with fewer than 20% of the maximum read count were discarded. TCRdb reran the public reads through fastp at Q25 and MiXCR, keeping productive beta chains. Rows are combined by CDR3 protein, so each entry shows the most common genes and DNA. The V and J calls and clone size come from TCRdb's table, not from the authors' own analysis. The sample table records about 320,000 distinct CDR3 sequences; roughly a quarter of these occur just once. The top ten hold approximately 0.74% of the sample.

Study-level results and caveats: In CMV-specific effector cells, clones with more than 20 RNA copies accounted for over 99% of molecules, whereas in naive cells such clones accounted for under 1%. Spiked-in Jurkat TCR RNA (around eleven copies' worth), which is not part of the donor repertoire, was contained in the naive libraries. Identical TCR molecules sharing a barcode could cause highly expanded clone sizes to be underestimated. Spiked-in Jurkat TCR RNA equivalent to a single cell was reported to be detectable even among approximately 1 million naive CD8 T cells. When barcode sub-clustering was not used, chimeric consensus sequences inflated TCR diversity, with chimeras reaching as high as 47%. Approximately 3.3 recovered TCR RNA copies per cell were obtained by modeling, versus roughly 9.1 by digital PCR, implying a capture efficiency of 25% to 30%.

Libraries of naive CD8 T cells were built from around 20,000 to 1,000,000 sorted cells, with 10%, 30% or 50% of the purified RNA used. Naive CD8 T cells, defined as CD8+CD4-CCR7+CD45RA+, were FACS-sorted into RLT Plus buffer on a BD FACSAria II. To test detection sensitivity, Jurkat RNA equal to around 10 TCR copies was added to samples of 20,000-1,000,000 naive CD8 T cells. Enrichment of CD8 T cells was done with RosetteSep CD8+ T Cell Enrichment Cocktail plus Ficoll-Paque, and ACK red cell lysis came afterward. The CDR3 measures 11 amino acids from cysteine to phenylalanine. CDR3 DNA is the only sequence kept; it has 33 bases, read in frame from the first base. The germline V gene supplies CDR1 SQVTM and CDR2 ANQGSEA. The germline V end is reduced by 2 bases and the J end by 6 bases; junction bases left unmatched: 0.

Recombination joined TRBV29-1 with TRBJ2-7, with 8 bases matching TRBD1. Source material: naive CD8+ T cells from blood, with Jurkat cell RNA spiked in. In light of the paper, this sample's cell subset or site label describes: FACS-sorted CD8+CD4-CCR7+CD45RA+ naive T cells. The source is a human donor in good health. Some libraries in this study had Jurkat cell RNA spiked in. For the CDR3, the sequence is CSVEQGAEQYF. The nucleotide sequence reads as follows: TGCAGCGTTGAACAGGGGGCCGAGCAGTACTTC.